This T cell receptor beta chain was observed in a study of T cell repertoires in cytomegalovirus infection (dated by TCRdb to the late 2010s). In terms of the full investigation: Donor HLA type was relevant to the analysis, as public TCR beta signatures indicated carriage of CMV infection together with the matching HLA type. The paper's findings and limits, for the study overall: The ex vivo response was dominated by HLA-C-restricted CMV-specific TCR beta clonotypes, and the single most frequent clonotype in two of eight donors was supplied by these HLA-C-restricted clonotypes. In both this cohort and an independent cohort of some 380 donors, the cumulative frequency of public TCR beta family members distinguished carriers of CMV infection plus the relevant HLA type.

The sequencer was an Illumina HiSeq 1500. TCRdb's own reprocessing of the public reads used fastp at Q25 and MiXCR and kept productive beta chains. Entries that share a CDR3 protein sequence are merged under the most common genes and DNA. The sample contains 500,000 to 600,000 distinct CDR3 sequences, approximately 16% of them found a single time. The top ten constitute approximately 24% of the sample. Spanning cysteine to phenylalanine, the CDR3 consists of 17 amino acids. Just the 51-base CDR3 DNA is kept, in frame starting at base 1. The germline V gene specifies SGHVS as CDR1 and FNYEAQ as CDR2. Germline trimming amounts to 1 base on V and 5 bases on J, with 6 as the count of junction bases outside the gene matches. Many counts were recorded for this clonotype. This receptor's antigen is unknown. No base qualities exist here, and no much larger clone lies one base off it.

The rearranged chain carries TRBV7-6 and TRBJ2-2, with TRBD2 matching 11 junction bases. This clonotype was sampled from a human donor in good health (CMV status not recorded). Some clones in this sample may be carry-over from other donors' samples. Material: CD8+ T cells from PBMCs. The CDR3 protein sequence reads: CASSLVTSGKHTGELFF. The DNA is TGTGCCAGCAGCTTAGTGACTAGCGGGAAACATACCGGGGAGCTGTTTTTT.